One sample yielded the 20 T cell receptor beta chains listed below, sequenced in a study of blood T cell repertoires in COVID-19. Data came from immunoSEQ multiplex PCR; TCRdb stores just in-frame clones and leaves some out. The data hold some 530,000 clones, with 80% to 90% observed a single time. Sequenced input: peripheral blood. These receptors were taken from a human donor in a cohort sampled during active COVID-19.

V is TRBV7-2 and J is TRBJ2-7, with TRBD1 as a possible D gene (5 bases). The CDR3 is made up of 14 amino acids. Germline CDR1 reads SGHTA; CDR2 reads FQGNSA. V dropped 3 bases and J dropped 0 bases, with 9 bases sitting between them. This CDR3 is CASSLTEDSYEQYF. CDR3 in DNA: TGTGCCAGCAGCTTGACAGAGGACTCCTACGAGCAGTACTTC.

This clone occurred once. V gene TRBV28 combines with J gene TRBJ1-2; TRBD1 might be the D (6 bases). CDR1 and CDR2 (germline): MDHEN, SYDVKM. The CDR3 spans 12 residues. Trimming shortened V by 3 bases and J by 8 bases, and 10 bases separated the two germline ends. CDR3 in DNA: TGTGCCAGCAGTTTGACCGGGACAGGCTACACCTTC. This codes for CASSLTGTGYTF.

Here the CDR3 reads CASSPLGSGNTGEQYF. The CDR3, as DNA: TGTGCCAGCTCACCACTAGGTAGCGGGAACACCGGCGAGCAGTACTTC. The chain joins TRBV18 to TRBJ2-7, with TRBD2 identical over 8 bases. In germline, CDR1 is KGHSH, CDR2 LQKENI. This CDR3 region has 16 residues. V lost 1 base to trimming and J lost 6 bases; unmatched junction nucleotides: 11.

The chain employs TRBV9 and TRBJ2-7; 14 nucleotides align to TRBD2. V lost 3 bases to trimming and J lost 6 bases; unmatched junction nucleotides: 8. Germline V gene sequence: CDR1 SGDLS, CDR2 YYNGEE. This CDR3 is 16 amino acids long. The CDR3 spells CASSGGLAGALTEQYF. The CDR3 DNA reads TGTGCCAGCAGCGGGGGACTAGCGGGAGCTCTAACCGAGCAGTACTTC. The full variable domain, completed using reference TRBV9 and TRBJ2-7, is DSGVTQTPKHLITATGQRVTLRCSPRSGDLSVYWYQQSLDQGLQFLIQYYNGEERAKGNILERFSAQQFPDLHSELNLSSLELGDSALYFCASSGGLAGALTEQYFGPGTRLTVT.

The chain links TRBV2 to TRBJ2-2; the D gene is possibly TRBD2 (6 bases). Germline assignment: CDR1 SNHLY and CDR2 FYNNEI. V lost 5 bases to trimming and J lost 3 bases, with 13 bases between them. This CDR3 has 15 amino acids. The CDR3 DNA reads TGTGCCAGCAGTATACTAGCCCCGGACACCGGGGAGCTGTTTTTT. The encoded protein is CASSILAPDTGELFF.

This clone was counted a few times. The CDR3, as DNA: TGTGCCAGCAGCCAAGCCCCCTCCGGAGGCGAGCAGTACTTC. Translated, it gives CASSQAPSGGEQYF. This chain connects TRBV3-1 (or the pseudogene TRBV3-2) to TRBJ2-7; the D gene is possibly TRBD2 (5 bases). Trimming took 1 base from V and 6 from J, leaving 13 bases between them. In germline, CDR1 is LGHDT, CDR2 YNNKEL (reference sequence). This CDR3 has 14 amino acids.

Comment on this clone: The same CDR3 also results from other DNA sequences found in this sample. The gene calls are TRBV28 and TRBJ2-2; tentatively, D is TRBD2 (6 bases). The V gene lost 5 bases and the J gene lost 5 bases, with 6 bases spanning the gap. Germline CDR1 and CDR2: MDHEN and SYDVKM. The CDR3 spans 12 residues. CDR3 residues: CASSSGTGELFF. The DNA of the CDR3 is TGTGCCAGCAGTAGCGGGACCGGGGAGCTGTTTTTT.

The chain combines TRBV6-2 or TRBV6-3 with TRBJ2-5, with 8 bases identical to TRBD2. The CDR3 contains 15 residues. Germline CDR1 reads MNHEY; CDR2 reads SVGEGT. Losses at the gene ends were 6 bases for V and 1 base for J; bases not matched to a gene: 7. CDR3 nucleotide sequence: TGTGCCAGCAGCAAGGCGGGGGGCTTCCAAGAGACCCAGTACTTC. Translating it yields CASSKAGGFQETQYF.

The V and J genes are TRBV2 and TRBJ2-1; tentative D call: TRBD1 (7 bases). Germline values: CDR1 SNHLY, CDR2 FYNNEI. CDR3 size: 19 residues. V was clipped by 6 bases and J by 8 bases, with 32 bases between them. The CDR3 coding sequence is TGTGCCAGCAGCCAACCAAGATTCTTGAGGAGGGGGCTAACGGATGAGCAGTTCTTC. Protein: CASSQPRFLRRGLTDEQFF.

This clone has ten or more counts. The chain combines TRBV2 with TRBJ2-2, with 11 bases matching TRBD1. Per the germline V gene, CDR1 is SNHLY and CDR2 is FYNNEI. J was trimmed by 7 bases and V by 4 bases; bases with no gene match: 5. The CDR3 covers 15 residues. The CDR3: CASSGDRGYGGELFF. The DNA for the CDR3 is TGTGCCAGCAGTGGGGACAGGGGGTATGGCGGGGAGCTGTTTTTT.

The chain joins TRBV27 to TRBJ1-3; tentatively, D is TRBD1 (5 bases). The CDR3 contains 17 residues. Germline CDR1 reads MNHEY; CDR2 reads SMNVEV (reference sequence). V lost 0 bases to trimming and J lost 3 bases, with 15 bases between them. CDR3 sequence (DNA): TGTGCCAGCAGTTTATCCGCCGGAGGGGCTTTTGGAAACACCATATATTTT. Translated, it gives CASSLSAGGAFGNTIYF.

The chain couples TRBV3-1 (or the pseudogene TRBV3-2) to TRBJ1-1, with 8 bases that match TRBD1. This CDR3 has 14 residues. V gave up 3 bases and J gave up 4 bases; unmatched junction bases: 4. CDR1 and CDR2 (germline): LGHDT, YNNKEL (reference sequence). DNA of the CDR3: TGTGCCAGCAGCCACAGTACAGGGGGCACTGAAGCTTTCTTT. Its protein product is CASSHSTGGTEAFF.

This clone appeared a few times. This CDR3 is CASSSSGGRDTQYF. The DNA of the CDR3 is TGTGCCAGTAGTTCTTCCGGGGGTAGAGATACGCAGTATTTT. This chain connects TRBV19 to TRBJ2-3; D might be TRBD2 (6 bases). The CDR3 is 14 amino acids. Looked up from germline, CDR1 is LNHDA and CDR2 is SQIVND (reference sequence). The V end lost 5 bases, the J end lost 5 bases, and 14 bases lay between the germline ends.

The chain is built from TRBV30 and TRBJ2-2; no clear D. The CDR3 is made up of 13 amino acids. Germline CDR1 reads GTSNPN; CDR2 reads SVGIG (reference sequence). Written as DNA, the CDR3 is TGTGCTGTCGATGAACAGAACACCGGGGAGCTGTTTTTT. It translates to CAVDEQNTGELFF.

The gene calls are TRBV5-4 and TRBJ2-4; 7 nucleotides line up with TRBD1. The CDR3 length is 13 residues. The germline V gene has CDR1 SGHNT and CDR2 YYREEE (reference sequence). After removal of 5 bases from V and 8 bases from J, the junction contained 7 bases not matched to a gene. CDR3 region: CASSPTGADIQYF. The CDR3, as DNA: TGTGCCAGCAGTCCCACAGGGGCGGACATTCAGTACTTC.

The chain employs TRBV29-1 and TRBJ2-7, with a possible D match to TRBD2 (7 bases). V gave up 6 bases and J gave up 4 bases, with 22 bases separating them. There are 15 residues in the CDR3. Germline V gene data show CDR1 as SQVTM and CDR2 as ANQGSEA. Here the CDR3 DNA reads TGCAGCGTCCGGACGGGGGGTCAGGGGTTATACGAGCAGTACTTC. Translation gives CSVRTGGQGLYEQYF.

The gene calls are TRBV6-5 and TRBJ2-7; 10 nucleotides agree with TRBD2. V trimming: 2 bases; J trimming: 11 bases; junction bases outside the gene matches: 12. CDR1 and CDR2 from the germline V gene are MNHEY and SVGAGI. CDR3 length: 15 residues. The CDR3 bases are TGTGCCAGCAGTTACAATCGGCTAGCGGGAGAGGTTGAGTACTTC. Translation: CASSYNRLAGEVEYF.

There are a few counts of this clone. The chain uses TRBV18 and TRBJ2-2; D remains ambiguous. The CDR3 runs to 13 residues. Germline V gene lookup returns CDR1 KGHSH and CDR2 LQKENI. Between the trimmed V and J ends, which lost 5 bases and 5 bases, there was a span of 9 bases. Here the CDR3 DNA reads TGTGCCAGCTCATCCACAGAGACCGGGGAGCTGTTTTTT. It specifies CASSSTETGELFF. Full variable domain (rest looked up from reference TRBV18 and TRBJ2-2): NAGVMQNPRHLVRRRGQEARLRCSPMKGHSHVYWYRQLPEEGLKFMVYLQKENIIDESGMPKERFSAEFPKEGPSILRIQQVVRGDSAAYFCASSSTETGELFFGEGSRLTVL.

This chain connects TRBV11-3 to TRBJ1-3; tentative D call: TRBD1 (5 bases). Germline CDR1 SGHNT, CDR2 YENEEA. Trimming removed 0 bases from V and 2 bases from J, with 8 bases in between. This CDR3 is 15 amino acids long. CDR3 protein: CASSLEGETGNTIYF. CDR3 coding DNA: TGTGCCAGCAGCTTAGAAGGGGAAACTGGAAACACCATATATTTT.

This clone was counted only a few times. The chain combines TRBV18 with TRBJ1-4, with a weak D call TRBD1 (6 bases). Trimming stripped 7 bases from V and 0 bases from J, with 9 bases between. The CDR3 loop spans 14 amino acids. CDR1 KGHSH and CDR2 LQKENI come from the germline V gene. DNA for the CDR3: TGTGCCAGCTTTCGGACAGCAACTAATGAAAAACTGTTTTTT. Amino acids: CASFRTATNEKLFF.